Shown below are 31 T cell receptor beta chains from a single sample sequenced in a study of T cell repertoires in cytomegalovirus infection. These receptors have no known antigen. In TCRdb, the reads were re-called with MiXCR into one record per CDR3 protein. The sample lists roughly 920,000 distinct CDR3 sequences; 25% to 40% were seen once. The specimen comprised cultured CD8+ T cells from PBMCs, sampled from culture after CMV antigen stimulation. The receptors were sampled from a human donor in good health (CMV status not recorded). Some clones in this sample may be carry-over from other donors' samples.

The chain has TRBV6-5 and TRBJ2-5, with 7 positions matching TRBD2. In germline, CDR1 is MNHEY, CDR2 SVGAGI. The CDR3 extends over 14 amino acids. V gave up 6 bases and J gave up 2 bases; unmatched junction bases: 6. The CDR3 bases are TGTGCCAGCAGATTACTGGGAGGGCAAGAGACCCAGTACTTC. This sequence encodes CASRLLGGQETQYF.

V and J are TRBV12-3 or TRBV12-4 and TRBJ2-2; tentatively, D is TRBD1 (6 bases). CDR3 length: 17 residues. The V end lost 3 bases, the J end lost 6 bases, and 20 bases lay between the germline ends. The CDR3 sequence: CASSFSLPGTRAGELFF. As DNA, the CDR3 is TGTGCCAGCAGTTTTAGCCTACCAGGGACAAGGGCCGGGGAGCTGTTTTTT.

The V call is TRBV2, the J call TRBJ1-2; a weak D match, TRBD1 (5 bases). The CDR3 contains 14 residues. Germline CDR1 is SNHLY and CDR2 is FYNNEI. Trimming took 6 bases from V and 7 from J, leaving 18 bases between them. As DNA, the CDR3 is TGTGCCAGCAGCTTTGGGCAGGGAAGTGGTGGCTACACCTTC. Amino acid sequence: CASSFGQGSGGYTF.

On this clonotype itself: This CDR3 is missing its conserved last phenylalanine or tryptophan, likely due to a read error. The chain joins TRBV27 to TRBJ2-2; D may be TRBD2 (6 bases). CDR1 MNHEY and CDR2 SMNVEV come from the germline V gene (reference sequence). This CDR3 is built from 13 residues. The ends were cut back, 5 bases at V and 5 bases at J, with 9 bases in the middle. This CDR3 is CASSAGRTGELFL. The CDR3, as DNA: TGTGCCAGCAGTGCAGGGAGGACCGGGGAGCTGTTTCTT.

In this sample, this clonotype turned up a few times. V is TRBV27 and J is TRBJ1-5, with TRBD1 matching over 8 bases. The V gene's germline CDR1 is MNHEY and CDR2 SMNVEV (reference sequence). The trim removed 6 bases at V and 3 bases at J, leaving 7 bases unmatched. The CDR3 runs to 15 residues. CDR3 region: CASSKTGVNNQPQHF. For the CDR3, the DNA is TGTGCCAGCAGCAAGACAGGGGTCAACAATCAGCCCCAGCATTTT.

This clonotype was counted ten times or more. The CDR3 region has the DNA TGTGCCAGCAGGCCCGGGCTTCACTATGGCTACACCTTC. It translates to CASRPGLHYGYTF. This chain joins TRBV12-3 or TRBV12-4 and TRBJ1-2; D gene unclear. V lost 6 bases and J 3 bases, leaving 11 bases between the germline ends. The CDR3 has 13 residues.

This clonotype was found a few times. The J gene is TRBJ2-2, the V gene TRBV2, with a tentative D call TRBD2 (5 bases). This CDR3 is built from 13 residues. Per the germline V gene, CDR1 is SNHLY and CDR2 is FYNNEI. The V and J ends lost 9 bases and 0 bases respectively, with 8 bases between them. The CDR3 DNA sequence: TGTGCCAGTACTAGGGCGAACACCGGGGAGCTGTTTTTT. The encoded protein is CASTRANTGELFF.

The V call is TRBV5-6, the J call TRBJ1-3; D not certain. Germline-derived CDR1 and CDR2 are SGHDT and YYEEEE. V was clipped by 3 bases and J by 0 bases, with 4 bases between them. The CDR3 covers 13 residues. The CDR3 reads CASSWPSGNTIYF. The CDR3, as DNA: TGTGCCAGCAGCTGGCCCTCTGGAAACACCATATATTTT.

This chain connects TRBV12-3 or TRBV12-4 to TRBJ2-1, with 9 bases lining up with TRBD2. This CDR3 has 22 residues. Trimming removed 5 bases from V and 4 bases from J; junction bases left unmatched: 27. CDR3 bases: TGTGCCAGCAGTACTTTAGCCCAATCGGACCGCGGGGGGGACTGGGTATACAATGAGCAGTTCTTC. It codes for CASSTLAQSDRGGDWVYNEQFF.

The genes are TRBV6-5 and TRBJ2-5; possible D gene TRBD2, 7 bases. CDR1 and CDR2 from the germline V gene are MNHEY and SVGAGI. Trimming pared 4 bases from V and 2 bases from J, leaving 17 bases between. This CDR3 has 16 amino acids. CDR3 bases: TGTGCCAGCAGTTTTTCCGGGGGGCCCATACAAGAGACCCAGTACTTC. Its protein product is CASSFSGGPIQETQYF.

This clonotype has ten or more counts. The V call is TRBV7-2, the J call TRBJ1-1; maybe TRBD1 (5 bases). Germline CDR1 reads SGHTA; CDR2 reads FQGNSA. Trimming cost V 7 bases and J 3 bases, with 15 bases left between them. The CDR3 covers 14 residues. The CDR3 loop reads CASIDQGFDTEAFF. The CDR3 DNA reads TGTGCCAGCATTGATCAGGGATTCGACACTGAAGCTTTCTTT.

V gene TRBV4-1 combines with J gene TRBJ2-5, with 8 positions matching TRBD2. The germline CDR1 and CDR2 sequences are MGHRA and YSYEKL. Unmatched junction bases numbered 5, after V lost 10 bases and J lost 1 base. This CDR3 is built from 13 residues. The CDR3 DNA reads TGCGCCACCGCGGGGGGCCTCCAAGAGACCCAGTACTTC. It codes for CATAGGLQETQYF.

The gene calls are TRBV5-4 and TRBJ1-2, with D possibly TRBD1 on 5 matching bases. Trimming took off 0 bases at V and 10 bases at J, with 10 bases between the two ends. Germline lookup yields CDR1 SGHNT and CDR2 YYREEE (reference sequence). The CDR3 is 12 residues long. This CDR3 is CASSLGAGNYTF. CDR3 bases: TGTGCCAGCAGCTTGGGCGCAGGGAACTACACCTTC.

The chain employs TRBV7-9 and TRBJ2-7; TRBD2 agrees at 12 bases. After removal of 5 bases from V and 1 base from J, the junction contained 6 bases not matched to a gene. The CDR3 sequence is 16 residues long. Germline V lookup: CDR1 SEHNR, CDR2 FQNEAQ (reference sequence). The CDR3 loop reads CASSPPTSGGSYEQYF. DNA of the CDR3: TGTGCCAGCAGCCCCCCGACTAGCGGGGGTTCCTACGAGCAGTACTTC.

The gene calls are TRBV2 and TRBJ2-1; 8 bases agree with TRBD1. The CDR3 runs 15 residues. V trimming: 6 bases; J trimming: 1 base; junction bases outside the gene matches: 5. Per germline, CDR1 SNHLY and CDR2 FYNNEI. The CDR3 protein is CASRDRGLSYNEQFF. The CDR3, as DNA: TGTGCCAGCAGAGACAGGGGCTTGTCCTACAATGAGCAGTTCTTC.

This clonotype showed up just a few times. A read error may account for a junction end that differs from germline. J is TRBJ2-2 and V is TRBV4-1; 11 nucleotides match TRBD1. The length of the CDR3 is 14 residues. Per the germline V gene, CDR1 is MGHRA and CDR2 is YSYEKL. This CDR3 reads CASSQGQGAGELFF. The CDR3 nucleotides are TGTGCCAGCAGCCAGGGACAGGGGGCCGGGGAGCTGTTTTTT.

This clonotype was counted ten times or more. The rearrangement uses TRBV7-2 and TRBJ1-1, with no clear D. Germline CDR1 and CDR2: SGHTA and FQGNSA. The CDR3 length is 13 residues. Trimming removed 3 bases from V and 6 bases from J, with 11 bases in between. As DNA, the CDR3 is TGTGCCAGCAGCTTTAGTGGACGAGCTGAAGCTTTCTTT. This sequence encodes CASSFSGRAEAFF.

This clonotype has a handful of counts. J is TRBJ1-2 and V is TRBV27; D unclear. This CDR3 is built from 14 residues. The V end was cut by 9 bases, the J end by 6 bases, with 20 bases between. Germline assignment: CDR1 MNHEY and CDR2 SMNVEV (reference sequence). In nucleotides, the CDR3 is TGTGCCAGACGACGCCGGAACGTCGGAAATGGCTACACCTTC. Its translation is CARRRRNVGNGYTF.

This clonotype was counted between two and nine times. The chain couples TRBV10-3 to TRBJ2-6, with 10 bases that match TRBD1. Germline V lookup: CDR1 ENHRY, CDR2 SYGVKD. This CDR3 has 21 amino acids. Trimming removed 6 bases from V and 0 bases from J; junction bases left unmatched: 17. CDR3 amino acids: CAIRELLWTGGQSSGANVLTF. CDR3 sequence (DNA): TGTGCCATCAGAGAACTTCTATGGACAGGGGGACAATCCTCTGGGGCCAACGTCCTGACTTTC.

The V and J genes are TRBV4-1 and TRBJ1-4; D is perhaps TRBD1 (5 bases). V was pared by 6 bases and J by 8 bases, with 19 bases between. This CDR3 region has 15 residues. The V gene's germline CDR1 is MGHRA and CDR2 YSYEKL. CDR3 coding DNA: TGCGCCAGCAGTCGTAACGGGGACGAAGGGGAAAAACTGTTTTTT. This gives the protein CASSRNGDEGEKLFF.

For this clonotype: One end of the junction is discordant with germline, which a read error may explain. The J gene is TRBJ2-1, the V gene TRBV27; D is perhaps TRBD1 (5 bases). The germline gives CDR1 MNHEY, CDR2 SMNVEV (reference sequence). The CDR3 is made up of 13 amino acids. CDR3 loop: CVSRDGFYNEQFF. In DNA form, the CDR3 reads TGTGTCAGCAGGGATGGGTTCTACAATGAGCAGTTCTTC.

This chain connects TRBV12-3 or TRBV12-4 to TRBJ2-7; D not resolved. This CDR3 is 11 amino acids long. Trimming removed 3 bases at V and 10 bases at J, with 10 bases between. The DNA of the CDR3 is TGTGCCAGCAGTTTCGAAGATTATCAGTACTTC. As protein: CASSFEDYQYF.

This clonotype has just a few counts. The J gene is TRBJ1-1, the V gene TRBV4-1, with unresolved D. CDR1 is MGHRA and CDR2 is YSYEKL in the germline V gene. This CDR3 has 12 residues. Trimming left V 5 bases short and J 7 bases short, with 11 bases between. The CDR3 loop is CASSADGVEAFF. The CDR3 region has the DNA TGCGCCAGCAGCGCTGATGGGGTTGAAGCTTTCTTT.

The chain links TRBV5-5 to TRBJ2-7; no clear D. Germline CDR1 and CDR2: SGHKS and YYEKEE (reference sequence). This CDR3 is 13 amino acids long. V dropped 0 bases and J dropped 2 bases, with 6 bases sitting between them. For the CDR3, the DNA is TGTGCCAGCAGCTTGGATGGGCCCTACGAGCAGTACGTC. Protein product: CASSLDGPYEQYV.

The chain has TRBV19 and TRBJ1-2; no reliable D call. With 7 bases removed from V and 0 bases from J, the gap between germline ends came to 18 bases. Looked up from germline, CDR1 is LNHDA and CDR2 is SQIVND (reference sequence). This CDR3 is 16 amino acids long. For the CDR3, the DNA is TGTGCCAGTACCATTCGGGATGCTCCTTCTAACTATGGCTACACCTTC. This codes for CASTIRDAPSNYGYTF.

This clonotype was observed a handful of times. This chain uses TRBV7-9 with TRBJ2-2, with 13 bases that match TRBD2. The germline V gene encodes CDR1 SEHNR and CDR2 FQNEAQ (reference sequence). Losses at the gene ends were 4 bases for V and 5 bases for J; bases not matched to a gene: 4. This CDR3 is built from 16 residues. CDR3 DNA: TGTGCCAGCAGCTCGGGACTAGCGGGGTTTACCGGGGAGCTGTTTTTT. This gives the protein CASSSGLAGFTGELFF.

A single count supports this clonotype. The chain uses TRBV7-9 and TRBJ2-7; D possibly corresponds to TRBD2 (7 bases). The CDR3 length is 17 residues. Trimming left V 4 bases short and J 0 bases short, with 19 bases between. Germline V gene lookup returns CDR1 SEHNR and CDR2 FQNEAQ (reference sequence). The CDR3 spells CASSSTAGDTSSYEQYF. CDR3 DNA: TGTGCCAGCAGCTCCACGGCGGGGGACACAAGCTCCTACGAGCAGTACTTC.

This chain uses TRBV27 with TRBJ2-3, with 10 bases aligning to TRBD2. The junction had 19 bases not matched to a gene; V was cut back by 7 bases and J by 6 bases. CDR3 size: 18 residues. From germline, CDR1 is MNHEY and CDR2 SMNVEV (reference sequence). The CDR3 DNA sequence: TGTGCCAGCACCCAGAGGGGCCTAAAGCGGGGGGGCCGGGATACGCAGTATTTT. Translated: CASTQRGLKRGGRDTQYF.

This clonotype showed up many times. V usage is TRBV20-1 and J usage is TRBJ2-2; D is perhaps TRBD2 (5 bases). With 6 bases removed from V and 3 bases from J, the gap between germline ends came to 17 bases. Germline V gives CDR1 DFQATT, CDR2 SNEGSKA (reference sequence). The CDR3 contains 15 residues. In nucleotides, the CDR3 is TGCAGTGCGTCTCTCGGGAATGGGGACACCGGGGAGCTGTTTTTT. It is translated as CSASLGNGDTGELFF.

The rearrangement joins TRBV7-9 to TRBJ2-2, with D unresolved. Trimming left V 1 base short and J 2 bases short, with 11 bases between. CDR1 SEHNR and CDR2 FQNEAQ come from the germline V gene (reference sequence). This CDR3 spans 16 amino acids. The CDR3 DNA follows: TGTGCCAGCAGCTTAGGTGCCCCAGTTAACACCGGGGAGCTGTTTTTT. Its translation is CASSLGAPVNTGELFF.

In this sample, this clonotype turned up a few times. The chain is built from TRBV6-2 or TRBV6-3 and TRBJ2-2; D is possibly TRBD2 (5 bases). Germline V CDR1 and CDR2: MNHEY, SVGEGT. The V gene lost 5 bases and the J gene lost 7 bases, with 11 bases spanning the gap. The length of the CDR3 is 13 residues. In DNA, the CDR3 is TGTGCCAGCAGTCTTCTGGGAGACGGGGAGCTGTTTTTT. Residues: CASSLLGDGELFF.